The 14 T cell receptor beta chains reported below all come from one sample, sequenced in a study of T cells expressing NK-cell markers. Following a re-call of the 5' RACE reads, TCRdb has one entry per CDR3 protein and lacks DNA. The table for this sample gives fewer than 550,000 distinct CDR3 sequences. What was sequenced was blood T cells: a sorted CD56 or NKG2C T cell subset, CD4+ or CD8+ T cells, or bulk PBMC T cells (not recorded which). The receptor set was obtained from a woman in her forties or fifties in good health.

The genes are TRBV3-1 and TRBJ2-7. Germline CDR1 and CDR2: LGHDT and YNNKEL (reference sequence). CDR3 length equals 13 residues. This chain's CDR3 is CASSQDSLGEQYF.

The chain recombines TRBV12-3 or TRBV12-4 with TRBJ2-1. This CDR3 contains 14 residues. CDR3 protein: CASSFRPQYNEQFF.

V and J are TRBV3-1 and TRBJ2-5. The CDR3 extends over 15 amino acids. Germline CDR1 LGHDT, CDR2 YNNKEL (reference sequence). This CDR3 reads CASSQGRRREETQYF.

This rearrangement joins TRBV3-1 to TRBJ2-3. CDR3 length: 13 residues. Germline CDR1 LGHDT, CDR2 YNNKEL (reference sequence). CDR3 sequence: CASSQMPTDTQYF.

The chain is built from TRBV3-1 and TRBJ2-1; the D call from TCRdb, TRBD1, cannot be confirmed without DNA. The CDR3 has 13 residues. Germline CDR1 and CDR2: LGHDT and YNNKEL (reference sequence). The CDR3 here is CASRNTGTRGQFF.

CDR3 residues: CASSKDLHEQFF. The rearrangement links TRBV21-1 to TRBJ2-1; without DNA, the TCRdb call of TRBD2 cannot be checked. TRBV21-1 is deemed a pseudogene. The CDR3 totals 12 residues.

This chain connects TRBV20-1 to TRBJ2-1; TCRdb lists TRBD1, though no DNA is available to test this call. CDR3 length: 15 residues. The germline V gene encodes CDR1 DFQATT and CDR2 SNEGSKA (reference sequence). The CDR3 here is CSASTRVVARYEQFF.

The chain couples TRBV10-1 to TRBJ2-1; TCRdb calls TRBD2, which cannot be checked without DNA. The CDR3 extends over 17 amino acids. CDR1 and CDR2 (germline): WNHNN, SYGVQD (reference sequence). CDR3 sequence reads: CASSESRLAGAWNEQFF.

The CDR3 is CAISIIDKTGELFF. The chain joins TRBV10-3 to TRBJ2-2. The CDR3 covers 14 residues. The germline CDR1 and CDR2 sequences are ENHRY and SYGVKD.

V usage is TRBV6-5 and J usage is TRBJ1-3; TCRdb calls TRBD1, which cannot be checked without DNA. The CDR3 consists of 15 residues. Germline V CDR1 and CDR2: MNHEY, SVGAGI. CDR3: CASRRGRSSGNTIYF.

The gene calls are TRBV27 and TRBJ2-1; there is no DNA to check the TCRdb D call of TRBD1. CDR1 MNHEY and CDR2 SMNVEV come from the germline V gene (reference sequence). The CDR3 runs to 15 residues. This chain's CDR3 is CASCLRLGVENEQFF.

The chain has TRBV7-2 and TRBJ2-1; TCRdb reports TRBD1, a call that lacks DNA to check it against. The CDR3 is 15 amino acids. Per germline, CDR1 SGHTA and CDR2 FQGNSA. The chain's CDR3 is CASRLAGVLSGEQFF.

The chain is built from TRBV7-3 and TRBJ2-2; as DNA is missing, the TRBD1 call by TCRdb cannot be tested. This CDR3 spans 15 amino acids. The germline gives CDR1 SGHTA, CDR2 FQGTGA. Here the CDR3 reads CASSPVDRKAGELFF. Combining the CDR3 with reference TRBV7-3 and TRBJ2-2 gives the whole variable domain GAGVSQTPSNKVTEKGKYVELRCDPISGHTALYWYRQSLGQGPEFLIYFQGTGAADDSGLPNDRFFAVRPEGSVSTLKIQRTERGDSAVYLCASSPVDRKAGELFFGEGSRLTVL.

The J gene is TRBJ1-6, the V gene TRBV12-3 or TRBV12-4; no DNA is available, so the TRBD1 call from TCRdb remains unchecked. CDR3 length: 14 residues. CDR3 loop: CASSYRTDNSPLHF.